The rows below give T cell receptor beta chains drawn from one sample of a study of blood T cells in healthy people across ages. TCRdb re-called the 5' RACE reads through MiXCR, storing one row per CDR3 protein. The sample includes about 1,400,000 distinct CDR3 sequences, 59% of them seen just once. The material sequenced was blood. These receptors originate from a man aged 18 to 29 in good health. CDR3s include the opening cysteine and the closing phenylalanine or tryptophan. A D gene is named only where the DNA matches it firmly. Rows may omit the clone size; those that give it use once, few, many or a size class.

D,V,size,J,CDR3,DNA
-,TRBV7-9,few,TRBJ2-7,CASSLVISTEQYF,TGTGCCAGCAGCTTAGTCATAAGTACAGAGCAGTACTTC
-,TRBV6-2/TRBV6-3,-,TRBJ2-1,CASIHGSSDNEQFF,TGTGCCAGCATCCACGGGAGTTCTGACAATGAGCAGTTCTTC
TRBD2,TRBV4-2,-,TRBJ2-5,CASSQDDGGAETQYF,TGTGCCAGCAGCCAAGACGACGGGGGGGCAGAGACCCAGTACTTC
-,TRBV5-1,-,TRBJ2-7,CASSLGSRGFRSYEQYF,TGCGCCAGCAGCTTGGGATCCCGGGGGTTTCGCTCCTACGAGCAGTACTTC
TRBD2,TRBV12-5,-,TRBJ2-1,CASGGGLAESSYNEQFF,TGTGCTAGTGGTGGGGGTCTAGCGGAAAGCTCCTACAATGAGCAGTTCTTC
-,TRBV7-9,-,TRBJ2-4,CASSLTVSLAKNIQYF,TGTGCCAGCAGCTTAACCGTCTCCTTAGCCAAAAACATTCAGTACTTC
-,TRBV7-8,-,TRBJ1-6,CASSPGLTNSPLHF,TGTGCCAGCAGCCCGGGACTGACTAATTCACCCCTCCACTTT
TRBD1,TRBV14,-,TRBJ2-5,CASSQVRTGYQETQYF,TGTGCCAGCAGCCAAGTCCGGACAGGCTATCAAGAGACCCAGTACTTC
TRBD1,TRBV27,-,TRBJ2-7,CASRPLGQGGYEQYF,TGTGCCAGCCGCCCCCTAGGACAGGGGGGGTACGAGCAGTACTTC
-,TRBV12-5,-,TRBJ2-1,CASGLAPGDGDYNEQFF,TGTGCTAGTGGTTTGGCTCCCGGGGATGGGGATTACAATGAGCAGTTCTTC
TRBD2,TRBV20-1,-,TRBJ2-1,CSARDIAGAGENEQFF,TGCAGTGCTAGAGATATAGCCGGGGCGGGGGAAAATGAGCAGTTCTTC
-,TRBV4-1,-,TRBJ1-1,CASSQGSVVNTEAFF,TGCGCCAGCAGCCAAGGGAGTGTGGTCAACACTGAAGCTTTCTTT
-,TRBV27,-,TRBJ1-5,CASSPLDGGVQPQHF,TGTGCCAGCAGTCCCCTGGACGGTGGGGTTCAGCCCCAGCATTTT
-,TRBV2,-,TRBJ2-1,CASTMGRGPTYNEQFF,TGTGCCAGCACCATGGGTAGAGGTCCCACCTACAATGAGCAGTTCTTC
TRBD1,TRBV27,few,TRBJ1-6,CASSPTTGKNSPLHF,TGTGCCAGCAGTCCGACGACAGGGAAGAATTCACCCCTCCACTTT